The 23 T cell receptor beta chains given below trace back to one sample, sequenced in a study of CD8+ T cells in alopecia areata. TCR sequencing used cDNA made by reverse transcription of extracted RNA. Method: immunoSEQ multiplex PCR; TCRdb's copy keeps in-frame clones and lacks some. Altogether fewer than 200,000 clones are present, about 72% being singletons, with the ten largest covering about an eighth. The sequenced sample was CD8+ T cells sorted from blood, obtained at week 0. All receptors come from a human donor with alopecia areata.

Concerning this clone: The CDR3 does not end in the conserved phenylalanine or tryptophan, so this is likely a read error. The V call is TRBV29-1, the J call TRBJ1-1, with a tentative D call TRBD1 (6 bases). Germline CDR1 SQVTM, CDR2 ANQGSEA. V was clipped by 6 bases and J by 5 bases, with 7 bases between them. This CDR3 region has 10 residues. CDR3: CSVGTTEAFL. CDR3 DNA sequence: TGCAGCGTCGGGACAACTGAAGCTTTCCTT.

This clone was observed a single time. The genes are TRBV15 and TRBJ2-1; maybe TRBD2 (5 bases). CDR1 and CDR2 (germline): LNHNV, YYDKDF (reference sequence). V was cut by 0 bases and J by 7 bases, with 7 bases left in between. The CDR3 has 13 amino acids. CDR3 DNA sequence: TGTGCCACCAGCAGAGATCAGCGGAATGAGCAGTTCTTC. Residues: CATSRDQRNEQFF. Full variable domain (outside the CDR3, taken from reference TRBV15 and TRBJ2-1): DAMVIQNPRYQVTQFGKPVTLSCSQTLNHNVMYWYQQKSSQAPKLLFHYYDKDFNNEADTPDNFQSRRPNTSFCFLDIRSPGLGDTAMYLCATSRDQRNEQFFGPGTRLTVL.

The chain couples TRBV27 to TRBJ2-5; D is unresolved. CDR1 and CDR2 (germline): MNHEY, SMNVEV (reference sequence). Trimming removed 8 bases from V and 4 bases from J, with 20 bases in between. The CDR3 has 15 amino acids. Here the CDR3 DNA reads TGTGCCAGCGGCCTTGATTCTGGTTTCTCAGAGACCCAGTACTTC. Amino acids: CASGLDSGFSETQYF.

This chain uses TRBV9 with TRBJ2-3; D ambiguous. This CDR3 contains 15 residues. Trimming shortened V by 4 bases and J by 0 bases, and 12 bases separated the two germline ends. The germline V gene encodes CDR1 SGDLS and CDR2 YYNGEE. This CDR3 reads CASSPWSISTDTQYF. CDR3 DNA sequence: TGTGCCAGCAGCCCCTGGTCGATTAGCACAGATACGCAGTATTTT.

This chain links TRBV6-6 with TRBJ2-1, with D hard to call. This CDR3 spans 12 amino acids. CDR1 and CDR2 (germline): MNHNY, SVGAGI (reference sequence). Trimming shortened V by 2 bases and J by 9 bases, and 8 bases separated the two germline ends. The CDR3 DNA reads TGTGCCAGCAGTTACGGCGTTACTGAGCAGTTCTTC. Its protein is CASSYGVTEQFF.

J is TRBJ1-5 and V is TRBV5-6; D might be TRBD1 (6 bases). Trimming cost V 3 bases and J 5 bases, with 15 bases left between them. CDR3 length: 15 residues. Germline CDR1 reads SGHDT; CDR2 reads YYEEEE. The CDR3 DNA follows: TGTGCCAGCAGCTGGTACGGGACAATAGATCAGCCCCAGCATTTT. Its protein is CASSWYGTIDQPQHF.

The rearrangement uses TRBV19 and TRBJ2-2; possible D gene TRBD2, 7 bases. This CDR3 region has 16 residues. The V end lost 0 bases, the J end lost 4 bases, and 12 bases lay between the germline ends. Germline assignment: CDR1 LNHDA and CDR2 SQIVND (reference sequence). CDR3 nucleotides: TGTGCCAGTAGTATAGATGGGGGGGCGCCCACCGGGGAGCTGTTTTTT. Translation: CASSIDGGAPTGELFF.

Concerning this clone itself: The germline gene is not matched at one end of the junction; a read error may be the cause. The chain combines TRBV5-1 with TRBJ2-7, with D possibly TRBD1 on 5 matching bases. Germline loops: CDR1 SGHRS, CDR2 YFSETQ. The CDR3 is 13 amino acids. The CDR3 DNA reads TGCGCCAGCAGTTTGGACAAGACCTACGAGCAGTACTTC. This translates into CASSLDKTYEQYF.

V gene TRBV4-1 combines with J gene TRBJ2-5, with 7 bases lining up with TRBD2. V lost 4 bases and J lost 6; bases outside the gene matches: 5. The length of the CDR3 is 13 residues. Germline-derived CDR1 and CDR2 are MGHRA and YSYEKL. The CDR3: CASSLALAKTQYF. Here the CDR3 DNA reads TGCGCCAGCAGCCTAGCACTAGCGAAGACCCAGTACTTC.

The chain couples TRBV7-9 to TRBJ2-5; TRBD1 matches 7 bases. CDR3 length: 17 amino acids. J gave up 4 bases and V 5 bases, and 16 bases lay outside the gene matches. Germline CDR1 and CDR2: SEHNR and FQNEAQ (reference sequence). The CDR3 DNA sequence: TGTGCCAGCAGCGATAAATACGACAGGGAGAGACGAGAGACCCAGTACTTC. Protein product: CASSDKYDRERRETQYF.

On this clone: Other DNA sequences from this sample encode an identical CDR3 as well. The V and J genes are TRBV19 and TRBJ1-1; a possible D gene is TRBD1 (6 bases). The germline gives CDR1 LNHDA, CDR2 SQIVND (reference sequence). There are 13 residues in the CDR3. V gave up 7 bases and J gave up 8 bases, with 17 bases separating them. The CDR3 DNA reads TGTGCCAGTACCCTAGGTGGGGGCGCGGAAGCTTTCTTT. Translation gives CASTLGGGAEAFF.

The J gene is TRBJ2-7, the V gene TRBV7-9; D tentatively fits TRBD1 or TRBD2 (6 bases each). The germline gives CDR1 SEHNR, CDR2 FQNEAQ (reference sequence). The CDR3 contains 14 residues. Trimming took 5 bases from V and 1 from J, leaving 12 bases between them. CDR3 nucleotides: TGTGCCAGCAGCCCCGGAGGGGGATCCTACGAGCAGTACTTC. Its translation is CASSPGGGSYEQYF. The entire variable domain, with the rest obtained from reference TRBV7-9 and TRBJ2-7, is as follows: DTGVSQNPRHKITKRGQNVTFRCDPISEHNRLYWYRQTLGQGPEFLTYFQNEAQLEKSRLLSDRFSAERPKGSFSTLEIQRTEQGDSAMYLCASSPGGGSYEQYFGPGTRLTVT.

As regards this clone: The sample holds other DNA sequences that translate to the same CDR3. The rearrangement joins TRBV5-6 to TRBJ2-7; D call uncertain. This CDR3 comprises 13 residues. The germline CDR1 and CDR2 sequences are SGHDT and YYEEEE. The germline V and J ends were trimmed by 4 bases and 3 bases, with 11 bases remaining between them. CDR3 bases: TGTGCCAGCAGCGATGGAACGTTCTACGAGCAGTACTTC. Protein: CASSDGTFYEQYF.

The chain combines TRBV6-5 with TRBJ2-5; 8 nucleotides line up with TRBD1. The CDR3 sequence is 15 residues long. Germline V gene sequence: CDR1 MNHEY, CDR2 SVGAGI. With 5 bases clipped from V and 6 bases from J, the junction kept 11 bases outside the gene matches. The chain's CDR3 is CASSKRQGTSKTQYF. The CDR3 DNA reads TGTGCCAGCAGTAAAAGACAGGGGACATCGAAGACCCAGTACTTC.

The chain is built from TRBV19 and TRBJ2-7; D might be TRBD2 (5 bases). The ends were cut back, 4 bases at V and 4 bases at J, with 8 bases in the middle. The CDR3 is made up of 12 amino acids. Germline assignment: CDR1 LNHDA and CDR2 SQIVND (reference sequence). CDR3 sequence reads: CASSTGLYEQYF. In DNA form, the CDR3 reads TGTGCCAGTAGTACCGGACTTTACGAGCAGTACTTC.

V usage is TRBV29-1 and J usage is TRBJ1-2, with D tentatively TRBD1 (5 bases). This CDR3 spans 14 amino acids. The V gene lost 0 bases and the J gene lost 8 bases, with 16 bases spanning the gap. Germline values: CDR1 SQVTM, CDR2 ANQGSEA. The CDR3 protein is CSVEDHFGTLGYTF. In DNA, the CDR3 is TGCAGCGTTGAAGATCACTTCGGGACTCTGGGCTACACCTTC.

In nucleotides, the CDR3 is TGTGCCAGCAGCTGGTTGGGGGGCAATCAGCCCCAGCATTTT. Translated, it gives CASSWLGGNQPQHF. The rearrangement uses TRBV7-2 and TRBJ1-5; TRBD1 is a possible D gene (5 bases). Germline values: CDR1 SGHTA, CDR2 FQGNSA. The CDR3 totals 14 residues. V was shortened by 4 bases and J by 2 bases, with 9 bases between the two germline ends.

This clone was seen a single time. The gene calls are TRBV29-1 and TRBJ2-6; 8 bases match TRBD1. V gave up 7 bases and J gave up 4 bases; unmatched junction bases: 24. CDR3 length equals 20 residues. CDR1 SQVTM and CDR2 ANQGSEA come from the germline V gene. The CDR3 DNA reads TGCAGCGGCTACCCCCCGACTGGACAGGGCGACCAGGAAGGGGCCAACGTCCTGACTTTC. The encoded protein is CSGYPPTGQGDQEGANVLTF.

V is TRBV7-2 and J is TRBJ2-5; tentatively, D is TRBD1 or TRBD2 (5 bases each). This CDR3 spans 13 amino acids. V lost 3 bases, J lost 5 bases, and 10 bases lay in between. Germline CDR1 and CDR2: SGHTA and FQGNSA. DNA for the CDR3: TGTGCCAGCAGCTTTGGGGGATCGGAGACCCAGTACTTC. Its protein is CASSFGGSETQYF.

This clone has only a few counts. J is TRBJ1-2 and V is TRBV29-1, with D perhaps TRBD1 (5 bases). Trimming left V 5 bases short and J 4 bases short, with 17 bases between. The CDR3 extends over 14 amino acids. Germline V gives CDR1 SQVTM, CDR2 ANQGSEA. This CDR3 reads CSVQSGALTYGYTF. In DNA, the CDR3 is TGCAGCGTTCAGTCCGGGGCGCTGACCTATGGCTACACCTTC. The variable domain in full, with the rest retrieved from reference TRBV29-1 and TRBJ1-2, is SAVISQKPSRDICQRGTSLTIQCQVDSQVTMMFWYRQQPGQSLTLIATANQGSEATYESGFVIDKFPISRPNLTFSTLTVSNMSPEDSSIYLCSVQSGALTYGYTFGSGTRLTVV.

In regard to this clone: The identical CDR3 is also encoded by other nucleotide sequences in the sample. V is TRBV29-1 and J is TRBJ2-7; no reliable D call. Looked up from germline, CDR1 is SQVTM and CDR2 is ANQGSEA. Between the trimmed V and J ends, which lost 0 bases and 0 bases, there was a span of 9 bases. The length of the CDR3 is 14 residues. CDR3 coding DNA: TGCAGCGTTGAAGACAGGTCGAGCTCCTACGAGCAGTACTTC. Residues: CSVEDRSSSYEQYF.

The chain joins TRBV9 to TRBJ2-5, with D maybe TRBD1 (5 bases). Per the germline V gene, CDR1 is SGDLS and CDR2 is YYNGEE. V was pared by 0 bases and J by 0 bases, with 15 bases between. This CDR3 has 17 residues. The CDR3 protein is CASSVGEGERYQETQYF. Written as DNA, the CDR3 is TGTGCCAGCAGCGTAGGAGAAGGGGAAAGGTACCAAGAGACCCAGTACTTC.

This clone was picked up a small number of times. The chain employs TRBV29-1 and TRBJ2-2, with no clear D. CDR1 and CDR2 from the germline V gene are SQVTM and ANQGSEA. Trimming removed 5 bases from V and 1 base from J, with 5 bases in between. The CDR3 totals 12 residues. The CDR3 region has the DNA TGCAGCGTTTCAGGGAACACCGGGGAGCTGTTTTTT. It encodes CSVSGNTGELFF.